This paragraph covers one T cell receptor (beta chain) sequence. What it recognizes is unknown. The table came from immunoSEQ multiplex PCR; TCRdb's copy has only in-frame clones and leaves some out. Of about 240,000 clones listed, approximately 87% are singletons. Trimming removed 0 bases from V and 8 bases from J, with 5 bases in between. Germline V gene sequence: CDR1 SGDLS, CDR2 YYNGEE. CDR3 length: 12 residues. The data originate from a study of cytomegalovirus exposure and HLA in healthy donors. Study outcomes and limitations: First-cohort TCR clusters tended to co-occur in the 90 to 150 validation repertoires, a later analysis found. As was reported, the classifier diagnosed cytomegalovirus status with high specificity and sensitivity. In vitro work confirmed that a few CMV-associated chains recognize CMV antigens.

V and J are TRBV9 and TRBJ2-2; D unresolved. Sequenced: PBMCs. The clonotype originates from a man aged 18 to 29 in good health and CMV-seronegative. The CDR3 region is CASSVVGGELFF. The CDR3 bases are TGTGCCAGCAGCGTAGTCGGTGGGGAGCTGTTTTTT.